The 9 T cell receptor beta chains listed next were all sequenced from one sample in a study of shared clonotypes between healthy human individuals. Using immunoSEQ multiplex PCR, the repertoire was profiled, and TCRdb retains in-frame clones only, with some absent. The sample includes hundreds of thousands of clones, roughly 79% of them seen just once. The sequenced material came from PBMCs. All receptors derive from a woman in her thirties or forties in good health. Some clones in this sample may be carry-over from other donors' samples.

The J gene is TRBJ2-5, the V gene TRBV10-1; 7 bases align to TRBD2. With V trimmed by 0 bases and J by 5 bases, 9 bases remained unmatched. This CDR3 has 16 residues. Germline values: CDR1 WNHNN, CDR2 SYGVQD (reference sequence). CDR3 protein: CASSESGDGRLETQYF. The CDR3 bases are TGCGCCAGCAGTGAGTCGGGGGACGGGAGGCTGGAGACCCAGTACTTC.

This clone was detected only once. The rearrangement uses TRBV28 and TRBJ1-2; D not resolved. The V gene's germline CDR1 is MDHEN and CDR2 SYDVKM. Deletions cut 6 bases from V and 4 bases from J, with 9 bases between. This CDR3 is 12 amino acids long. The CDR3 nucleotides read TGTGCCAGCAGCCCGGACGGCTATGGCTACACCTTC. This encodes CASSPDGYGYTF.

The chain uses TRBV15 and TRBJ2-4, with D unclear. This CDR3 region has 15 residues. The germline gives CDR1 LNHNV, CDR2 YYDKDF (reference sequence). V dropped 0 bases and J dropped 10 bases, with 16 bases sitting between them. DNA of the CDR3: TGTGCCACCAGCAGAGAACCCACCGGGTGGCAGATTCAGTACTTC. Translation gives CATSREPTGWQIQYF.

The rearrangement links TRBV30 to TRBJ2-7, with D possibly being TRBD2 (6 bases). The CDR3 spans 14 residues. Trimming removed 3 bases from V and 0 bases from J, with 12 bases in between. In germline, CDR1 is GTSNPN, CDR2 SVGIG (reference sequence). The CDR3 DNA reads as TGTGCCTGGAGAAGGGACTTAAGCTCCTACGAGCAGTACTTC. Its translation is CAWRRDLSSYEQYF.

The J gene is TRBJ1-3, the V gene TRBV7-2; the D is unclear. V gave up 5 bases and J gave up 4 bases, with 12 bases separating them. The CDR3 extends over 14 amino acids. Germline V gives CDR1 SGHTA, CDR2 FQGNSA. The CDR3 DNA reads TGTGCCAGCAGCCCCCGGTTTGGCGGAAACACCATATATTTT. It is translated as CASSPRFGGNTIYF.

The chain joins TRBV6-6 to TRBJ2-7, with 11 bases fitting TRBD1. Germline V gives CDR1 MNHNY, CDR2 SVGAGI (reference sequence). V was pared by 0 bases and J by 6 bases, with 4 bases of the junction left unmatched. The CDR3 extends over 15 amino acids. In DNA, the CDR3 is TGTGCCAGCAGTTACTCCGGGACAGGGGGGGGCGAGCAGTACTTC. This codes for CASSYSGTGGGEQYF.

This CDR3 reads CASSIQTRSIDEQFF. Here the CDR3 DNA reads TGTGCCAGTAGTATTCAGACTAGGTCAATCGATGAGCAGTTCTTC. The rearrangement links TRBV19 to TRBJ2-1, with D perhaps matching TRBD2 (6 bases). The CDR3 totals 15 residues. V lost 3 bases to trimming and J lost 8 bases, with 17 bases between them. CDR1 is LNHDA and CDR2 is SQIVND in the germline V gene (reference sequence).

The chain joins TRBV6-6 to TRBJ1-2; 10 nucleotides match TRBD1. The CDR3 consists of 15 residues. V lost 5 bases to trimming and J lost 3 bases; unmatched junction nucleotides: 6. Looked up from germline, CDR1 is MNHNY and CDR2 is SVGAGI (reference sequence). For the CDR3, the DNA is TGTGCCAGCAGTCCCCTAGGGACAGGGGACTATGGCTACACCTTC. Its translation: CASSPLGTGDYGYTF.

This clone has only a few counts. Distinct nucleotide sequences in the sample also encode this CDR3. The CDR3 sequence is CASSNEEGSEQYF. Here the CDR3 DNA reads TGTGCCAGCAGTAATGAGGAAGGTTCGGAGCAGTACTTC. This chain uses TRBV6-4 with TRBJ2-5; D is undetermined. CDR1 and CDR2 from the germline V gene are MRHNA and SNTAGT. This CDR3 is 13 amino acids long. Trimming took off 5 bases at V and 11 bases at J, with 18 bases between the two ends.